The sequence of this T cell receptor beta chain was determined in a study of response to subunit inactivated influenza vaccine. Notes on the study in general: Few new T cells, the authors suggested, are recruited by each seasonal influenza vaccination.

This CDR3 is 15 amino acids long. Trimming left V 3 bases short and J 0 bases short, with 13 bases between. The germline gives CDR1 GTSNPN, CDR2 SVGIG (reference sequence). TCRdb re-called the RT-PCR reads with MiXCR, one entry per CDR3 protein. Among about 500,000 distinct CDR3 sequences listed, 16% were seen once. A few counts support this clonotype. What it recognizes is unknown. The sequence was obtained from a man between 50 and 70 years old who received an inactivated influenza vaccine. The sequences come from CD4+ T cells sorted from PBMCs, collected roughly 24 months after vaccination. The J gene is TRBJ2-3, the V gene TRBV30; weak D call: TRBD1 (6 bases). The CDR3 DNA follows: TGTGCCTGGAGCCAAGGTCAGGGGAGCACAGATACGCAGTATTTT. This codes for CAWSQGQGSTDTQYF.